Each of the 2 T cell receptor beta chains below was sequenced from the same sample in a study of blood T cell repertoires in COVID-19. Sequencing used immunoSEQ multiplex PCR; TCRdb keeps in-frame clones, though not all of them. Among around 400,000 clones listed, over 80% were seen once. The sample consisted of PBMCs or T cells enriched from blood (not recorded which). The origin of the receptors is a woman aged 45 to 65 who had recovered from COVID-19.

The chain is built from TRBV11-1 and TRBJ1-2; TRBD1 is a possible D gene (5 bases). V lost 0 bases, J lost 4 bases, and 9 bases lay in between. Germline V lookup: CDR1 SGHAT, CDR2 FQDESV (reference sequence). The CDR3 loop spans 14 amino acids. The CDR3 DNA follows: TGTGCCAGCAGCTTAGCTGGGCAGGGCTATGGCTACACCTTC. Translating it yields CASSLAGQGYGYTF.

This clone was recorded only once. At the DNA level, this CDR3 is encoded by other sequences in the same sample as well. V gene TRBV4-3 combines with J gene TRBJ2-2; D is perhaps TRBD2 (6 bases). The CDR3 loop spans 14 amino acids. The germline V gene encodes CDR1 LGHNA and CDR2 YSLEER. With 1 base removed from V and 5 bases from J, the gap between germline ends came to 8 bases. The CDR3 spells CASSQVGGTGELFF. The CDR3 nucleotides are TGCGCCAGCAGCCAAGTTGGGGGGACCGGGGAGCTGTTTTTT.